Reported below is one T cell receptor (beta chain). The CDR3 loop spans 14 amino acids. From germline, CDR1 is SGHRS and CDR2 YFSETQ. The V gene lost 4 bases and the J gene lost 3 bases, with 12 bases spanning the gap. In the original analysis: By means of reference gene primer amplification, nucleated cell counts were estimated. Clones were read by immunoSEQ multiplex PCR, and TCRdb kept only the in-frame ones, dropping some. That table is the source of V, J and clone size, and D and trimming were worked out from the DNA. The sample shows tens of thousands of clones, more than 75% of them seen only once. This sample stems from a study of blood T cell repertoires in COVID-19. Study at large: The origin of the acute and convalescent COVID-19 samples was the United States, Italy and Spain. The cDNA or gDNA used as material had been derived from T cells, B-cell-depleted T cells, or PBMCs.

Input material: peripheral blood. This TCR was sampled from a man aged 55 to 70 with active or convalescent COVID-19. The chain combines TRBV5-1 with TRBJ2-3; a weak D match, TRBD1 (6 bases). The CDR3 loop is CASSPVGATDTQYF. The CDR3 region has the DNA TGCGCCAGCAGCCCGGTGGGGGCGACAGATACGCAGTATTTT.